This T cell receptor beta chain appears in the sequencing data of a study of tumor and adjacent non-tumor tissue in lung cancer. Study background: Patients comprised about a dozen adenocarcinoma, a couple of squamous cell carcinoma and 1 small cell lung cancer. The study's findings and limits: Top 100 clones took a larger repertoire share in normal lung.

The template was RNA from unsorted bulk tissue. The CDR3 is made up of 14 amino acids. Unmatched junction bases numbered 3, after V lost 6 bases and J lost 0 bases. Germline V CDR1 and CDR2: MNHGY, SAAAGT. A modified ARM-PCR protocol with three rounds of nested PCR amplified TCRbeta. Using its own MiXCR run on the multiplex PCR reads, TCRdb lists one record per CDR3 protein. The sample comprises approximately 120,000 distinct CDR3 sequences, around three fifths of which are singletons, and roughly 12% rests with the top ten. As to this clonotype: Its antigen remains unknown.

The sequencing input was lung tumor tissue. The chain combines TRBV6-8 with TRBJ2-3; 7 bases align to TRBD1. This TCR was recovered from a man in his thirties or forties with non-small cell lung cancer. The CDR3 sequence is CASRRGPSTDTQYF. CDR3 nucleotide sequence: TGTGCCAGCAGAAGGGGGCCCAGCACAGATACGCAGTATTTT.